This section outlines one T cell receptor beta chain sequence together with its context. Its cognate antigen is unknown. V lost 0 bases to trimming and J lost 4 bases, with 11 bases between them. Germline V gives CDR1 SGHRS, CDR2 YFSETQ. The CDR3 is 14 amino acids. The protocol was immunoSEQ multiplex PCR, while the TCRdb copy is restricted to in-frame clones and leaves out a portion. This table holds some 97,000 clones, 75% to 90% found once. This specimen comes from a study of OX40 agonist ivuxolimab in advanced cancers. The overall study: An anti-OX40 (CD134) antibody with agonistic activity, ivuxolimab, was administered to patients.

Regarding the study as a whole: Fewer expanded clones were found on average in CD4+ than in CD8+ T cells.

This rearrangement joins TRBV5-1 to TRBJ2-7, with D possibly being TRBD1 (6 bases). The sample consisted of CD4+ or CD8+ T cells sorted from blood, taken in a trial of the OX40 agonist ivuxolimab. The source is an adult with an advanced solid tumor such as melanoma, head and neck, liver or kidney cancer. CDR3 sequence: CASSLGQGRYEQYF. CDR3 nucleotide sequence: TGCGCCAGCAGCTTGGGGCAGGGGCGATACGAGCAGTACTTC.